Listed below are T cell receptor beta chains from one sample, sequenced in a study of blood T cell repertoires in COVID-19. TCRdb's table, derived via immunoSEQ multiplex PCR, lists solely in-frame clones and lacks some. The sample shows more than 70,000 clones, roughly 80% of them seen only once. Sample: peripheral blood. The receptors originated from a woman in her 70s with acute or convalescent COVID-19. Each CDR3 is given with its conserved first and last residue. The order of the fields is V gene, clone size, D gene, J gene, CDR3 protein, CDR3 DNA. D genes are given only for firm matches. Clone sizes are given selectively: once, few, many, or a class where the clone is expanded.

v_gene: TRBV5-4
abundance: NA
d_gene: TRBD2
j_gene: TRBJ2-1
CDR3aa: CASSLVLAGDNEQFF
CDR3nt: TGTGCCAGCAGCTTGGTCCTAGCGGGAGACAATGAGCAGTTCTTC

v_gene: TRBV5-1
abundance: NA
d_gene: TRBD1
j_gene: TRBJ1-6
CDR3aa: CASSRFGQAVNGSPLHF
CDR3nt: TGCGCCAGCAGCCGTTTTGGACAGGCGGTCAATGGATCACCCCTCCACTTT

v_gene: TRBV30
abundance: few
d_gene: NA
j_gene: TRBJ1-3
CDR3aa: CAWSDALDGYTIYF
CDR3nt: TGTGCCTGGAGCGACGCCCTTGACGGGTACACCATATATTTT

v_gene: TRBV13
abundance: NA
d_gene: NA
j_gene: TRBJ2-3
CDR3aa: CASSLAIGDHTDTQYF
CDR3nt: TGTGCCAGCAGCTTAGCAATAGGAGACCACACAGATACGCAGTATTTT

v_gene: TRBV20-1
abundance: NA
d_gene: NA
j_gene: TRBJ1-2
CDR3aa: CSTQSSRVYTF
CDR3nt: TGCAGTACTCAGTCATCCAGGGTCTACACCTTC

v_gene: TRBV24-1
abundance: NA
d_gene: TRBD1
j_gene: TRBJ2-5
CDR3aa: CATSDLSGQGAGETQYF
CDR3nt: TGTGCCACCAGTGATTTGTCCGGACAGGGGGCAGGTGAGACCCAGTACTTC

v_gene: TRBV7-9
abundance: many
d_gene: NA
j_gene: TRBJ1-2
CDR3aa: CASSLYEGESYGYTF
CDR3nt: TGTGCCAGCAGCTTATATGAGGGTGAGAGCTATGGCTACACCTTC

v_gene: TRBV9
abundance: NA
d_gene: NA
j_gene: TRBJ2-7
CDR3aa: CASSVGDSLDEQYF
CDR3nt: TGTGCCAGCAGCGTAGGAGACAGCCTAGACGAGCAGTACTTC

v_gene: TRBV5-5
abundance: NA
d_gene: TRBD1
j_gene: TRBJ1-1
CDR3aa: CASSLDRTGKAFF
CDR3nt: TGTGCCAGCAGCTTGGATCGGACAGGGAAAGCTTTCTTT

v_gene: TRBV5-5
abundance: NA
d_gene: TRBD1
j_gene: TRBJ1-2
CDR3aa: CASSLGTGGNGYTF
CDR3nt: TGTGCCAGCAGCCTAGGGACAGGGGGCAATGGCTACACCTTC